The clone carrying this T cell receptor beta chain was detected a few times. As yet, its antigen is unknown. This record belongs to a study of identical twins. Findings of the study overall: Weaker excess sharing between twins was seen in beta out-of-frame sequences.

A universal primer site was incorporated via template switching, and the cDNA contained unique molecular identifiers. TCRdb fed the 5' RACE reads into MiXCR, producing one record per CDR3 protein. The data show 210,000 or so distinct CDR3 sequences, with 15% to 20% seen just once and about 38% held by the top ten. Trimming took off 3 bases at V and 5 bases at J, with 16 bases between the two ends. Germline CDR1 reads MNHEY; CDR2 reads SMNVEV (reference sequence). The CDR3 totals 15 residues. These data were likewise used in another study, on T cells expressing NK-cell markers. This second study notes: A range of about 1.0-8% of CD8+ T cells consisted of dominant NKG2C+ clonotypes in about six donors. Once again these clonotypes came out on top in the CD3+CD56-NKG2C+ fraction of several donors.

This receptor was obtained from a woman between 18 and 29 years old in good health. This chain joins TRBV27 and TRBJ2-5; maybe TRBD2 (6 bases). The specimen was CD8+ T cells sorted from blood. This CDR3 is CASSFLGGARETQYF. The CDR3, as DNA: TGTGCCAGCAGTTTTTTGGGCGGGGCTAGGGAGACCCAGTACTTC.